Described below is a single T cell receptor beta chain sequence and its context. The antigen is unknown. All donors qualified as healthy HIV-negative adults and had experienced no recent acute infections or vaccinations. Caucasian adults residing in Nashville, Tennessee made up all the donors. V dropped 5 bases and J dropped 12 bases, with 23 bases sitting between them. Germline V gene data show CDR1 as SGHNT and CDR2 as YENEEA. The CDR3 has 15 amino acids. The assay was immunoSEQ multiplex PCR, and TCRdb's table has in-frame clones only and misses some. The repertoire holds under 2.5 million clones, 80% to 95% seen once, with 0.37% in the top ten. The sample is drawn from a study of shared clonotypes between healthy human individuals. Overall study findings and caveats: Shared clonotypes: about 4.6% naive CD4, about 3.3% naive CD8, roughly 2.2% memory CD4, around 0.4% memory CD8. Clonotypes shared by all four donors outscored non-shared clonotypes in generation probability.

The material sequenced was naive CD4+ T cells from PBMCs. Subset here: CD45RA+ positively selected. The V and J genes are TRBV11-3 and TRBJ2-1; D remains unclear. The receptor was isolated from a man between 18 and 35 years old in good health. Some clones in this sample may be carry-over from other donors' samples. The CDR3, as DNA: TGTGCCAGCAGCATGGGGTCAGGCTACAATGTTGTGCAGTTCTTC. Amino acids: CASSMGSGYNVVQFF.